This T cell receptor (beta chain) was recovered during a study of T cell repertoires in ileal Crohn's disease. About the study: Operated complications were stricturing disease (approximately 61%) and penetrating disease (roughly 39%). General study points: Every patient over 26.8% clonality showed endoscopic recurrence.

Germline V gene lookup returns CDR1 MNHEY and CDR2 SMNVEV (reference sequence). V shed 10 bases and J shed 1 base, with 16 bases lying between them. The CDR3 totals 14 residues. This clone was seen a handful of times. The antigen remains undetermined. Sequenced by immunoSEQ multiplex PCR; TCRdb stores in-frame clones only, minus some. In the table there are under 2,500 clones, under 70% of which are singletons. The chain combines TRBV27 with TRBJ1-2; tentatively, D is TRBD1 (5 bases). This sequence originates from an adult with Crohn's disease. Sequences were obtained from ileal tissue. The chain's CDR3 is CATAPQGRNYGYTF. The CDR3, as DNA: TGTGCCACTGCTCCTCAGGGCCGTAACTATGGCTACACCTTC.